These 29 T cell receptor beta chains came from one sample sequenced in a study of T cells in Graves' hyperthyroidism and ophthalmopathy. RNA transcripts yielded amplified TCR beta CDR3 regions. HTBI primers were used for first-round RT-PCR of the TCR CDR3. Each CDR3 protein gets one entry after TCRdb re-called the multiplex PCR reads with MiXCR. Of hundreds of thousands of distinct CDR3 sequences in the sample, 13% to 15% are singletons; the top ten hold roughly 10%. Sequenced sample: blood. Receptor source: a woman under 30 with Graves' hyperthyroidism.

This clonotype was observed many times. The rearrangement links TRBV2 to TRBJ1-5; D gene unclear. The germline gives CDR1 SNHLY, CDR2 FYNNEI. The CDR3 has 15 residues. The V gene lost 0 bases and the J gene lost 4 bases, with 10 bases spanning the gap. In nucleotides, the CDR3 is TGTGCCAGCAGTGAAGCGCGGGTAGCGAATCAGCCCCAGCATTTT. This sequence encodes CASSEARVANQPQHF.

In its sample, this clonotype was seen many times. The chain combines TRBV6-1 with TRBJ1-2, with D unclear. V was pared by 6 bases and J by 2 bases, with 13 bases between. The CDR3 is made up of 14 amino acids. Germline V gene lookup returns CDR1 MNHNS and CDR2 SASEGT. The CDR3: CASSPGRRNYGYTF. As DNA, the CDR3 is TGTGCCAGCAGCCCAGGACGGAGAAACTATGGCTACACCTTC.

The V and J genes are TRBV10-3 and TRBJ1-1; D is ambiguous. Germline CDR1 is ENHRY and CDR2 is SYGVKD. The germline V and J ends were trimmed by 8 bases and 1 base, with 5 bases remaining between them. The CDR3 sequence is 11 residues long. CDR3 DNA: TGTGCCATCGGGCAGAACACTGAAGCTTTCTTT. It is translated as CAIGQNTEAFF.

This clonotype was seen at least ten times. This chain joins TRBV2 and TRBJ1-4; D ambiguous. The CDR3 covers 14 residues. V lost 7 bases and J lost 0, with 9 bases in between. CDR1 is SNHLY, CDR2 FYNNEI, per germline. The CDR3 region has the DNA TGTGCCAGCAAGTCGATGTCAACTAATGAAAAACTGTTTTTT. Protein product: CASKSMSTNEKLFF.

This clonotype was detected once. V and J are TRBV6-2 or TRBV6-3 and TRBJ1-3; maybe TRBD1 (6 bases). Germline lookup yields CDR1 MNHEY and CDR2 SVGEGT. The CDR3 is 14 residues long. Trimming removed 8 bases from V and 8 bases from J, with 19 bases in between. This CDR3 is CASRTGPSGDTIYF. The CDR3 bases are TGTGCCAGCCGTACAGGGCCCTCAGGGGACACCATATATTTT.

This clonotype was detected only a few times. DNA of the CDR3: TGTGCCAGCAGCCGAGGGAAATTCAGGGCGGTAAACACTGAAGCTTTCTTT. Residues: CASSRGKFRAVNTEAFF. The chain uses TRBV7-6 and TRBJ1-1; the D gene is possibly TRBD1 (5 bases). The CDR3 has 17 amino acids. The germline gives CDR1 SGHVS, CDR2 FNYEAQ. Trimming left V 5 bases short and J 2 bases short, with 21 bases between.

This clonotype was seen at least ten times. This sequence joins TRBV20-1 and TRBJ2-7, with 7 bases identical to TRBD2. CDR3 length equals 14 residues. CDR1 is DFQATT, CDR2 SNEGSKA, per germline (reference sequence). After removal of 1 base from V and 3 bases from J, the junction contained 6 bases not matched to a gene. The CDR3 DNA reads as TGCAGTGCTAGAGTGGGGGGGATAGGCTACGAGCAGTACTTC. Translated, it gives CSARVGGIGYEQYF.

The chain joins TRBV12-3 or TRBV12-4 to TRBJ2-7; 7 bases map to TRBD2. The CDR3 sequence is 13 residues long. V was pared by 6 bases and J by 6 bases, with 8 bases of the junction left unmatched. The CDR3 here is CASSPILAFEQYF. DNA for the CDR3: TGTGCCAGCAGCCCAATACTAGCGTTCGAGCAGTACTTC.

This chain joins TRBV7-2 and TRBJ2-7, with TRBD2 matching over 8 bases. Germline CDR1 is SGHTA and CDR2 is FQGNSA. J lost 6 bases, V lost 3 bases, and 7 bases had no gene match. The CDR3 is 14 residues long. Written as DNA, the CDR3 is TGTGCCAGCAGCTTCCCGGGACTAGTAGCCGAGCAGTACTTC. Its protein is CASSFPGLVAEQYF.

Only one count was recorded for this clonotype. The CDR3 sequence is CASSLRAGGKNEQFF. Written as DNA, the CDR3 is TGTGCCAGCAGCCTACGAGCGGGAGGGAAAAATGAGCAGTTCTTC. The V call is TRBV6-1, the J call TRBJ2-1; 10 bases are shared with TRBD2. V lost 6 bases, J lost 7 bases, and 9 bases stayed unmatched. This CDR3 region has 15 residues. Per the germline V gene, CDR1 is MNHNS and CDR2 is SASEGT.

This clonotype was seen many times. The chain couples TRBV30 to TRBJ1-4; D ambiguous. CDR1 GTSNPN and CDR2 SVGIG come from the germline V gene (reference sequence). CDR3 size: 12 residues. Trimming removed 4 bases from V and 5 bases from J, with 8 bases in between. CDR3 region: CAWNNRNEKLFF. For the CDR3, the DNA is TGTGCCTGGAATAATCGAAATGAAAAACTGTTTTTT.

V gene TRBV10-1 combines with J gene TRBJ2-7; D not certain. With 2 bases removed from V and 2 bases from J, the gap between germline ends came to 10 bases. The CDR3 spans 14 residues. The germline gives CDR1 WNHNN, CDR2 SYGVQD (reference sequence). CDR3 sequence reads: CASSEGPATYEQYF. CDR3 nucleotide sequence: TGCGCCAGCAGTGAGGGTCCAGCCACCTACGAGCAGTACTTC.

This clonotype was seen more than once but under ten times. V and J are TRBV11-2 and TRBJ1-6; TRBD1 might be the D (6 bases). Germline-derived CDR1 and CDR2 are SGHAT and FQNNGV. This CDR3 is built from 17 residues. V was trimmed by 1 base and J by 7 bases, leaving 17 bases between them. CDR3: CASSLVHAGATNSPLHF. CDR3 nucleotide sequence: TGTGCCAGCAGCTTAGTCCACGCAGGGGCGACAAATTCACCCCTCCACTTT.

Ten or more counts support this clonotype. The gene calls are TRBV11-2 and TRBJ2-3; TRBD2 matches 8 bases. Germline assignment: CDR1 SGHAT and CDR2 FQNNGV. The CDR3 is made up of 15 amino acids. V gave up 4 bases and J gave up 0 bases; unmatched junction bases: 3. CDR3 protein: CASSSGLVSTDTQYF. Here the CDR3 DNA reads TGTGCCAGCAGCTCGGGACTAGTAAGCACAGATACGCAGTATTTT.

The V call is TRBV20-1, the J call TRBJ2-5, with 8 bases lining up with TRBD2. The germline CDR1 and CDR2 sequences are DFQATT and SNEGSKA (reference sequence). The CDR3 loop spans 12 amino acids. The CDR3 DNA reads as TGCGGTAGCGGGAACGTCCAAGAGACCCAGTACTTC. It yields the protein CGSGNVQETQYF.

This clonotype came up many times. V is TRBV5-6 and J is TRBJ1-2, with D possibly being TRBD1 (5 bases). The CDR3 loop spans 14 amino acids. CDR1 is SGHDT and CDR2 is YYEEEE in the germline V gene. Between the trimmed V and J ends, which lost 4 bases and 5 bases, there was a span of 15 bases. CDR3 protein: CASSNRDAAYGYTF. CDR3 DNA sequence: TGTGCCAGCAGCAACCGGGACGCCGCTTATGGCTACACCTTC.

The table lists this clonotype with a few counts. The gene calls are TRBV10-3 and TRBJ2-7, with 15 bases lining up with TRBD2. Germline V gene data show CDR1 as ENHRY and CDR2 as SYGVKD. V lost 11 bases and J lost 6; bases outside the gene matches: 5. CDR3 length: 13 residues. CDR3 sequence (DNA): TGTGCCGCGCTGGGACTAGCGGGAGGCGAGCAGTACTTC. It encodes CAALGLAGGEQYF.

A note on this clonotype: Possible read error: a much larger clone is one base away. The DNA of the CDR3 is TGTGCCAGCATTGGACTAGTGGGAGGTAACGAGCAGTACTTC. Protein product: CASIGLVGGNEQYF. The V gene is TRBV6-1, the J gene TRBJ2-7; TRBD2 matches at 7 bases. The V gene end was trimmed by 7 bases and the J gene end by 5 bases; junction bases not matched to a gene: 11. The germline CDR1 and CDR2 sequences are MNHNS and SASEGT. This CDR3 comprises 14 residues.

This clonotype was seen many times. The V gene is TRBV7-9, the J gene TRBJ2-1; D possibly corresponds to TRBD2 (6 bases). CDR3 length equals 14 residues. The germline V and J ends were trimmed by 2 bases and 9 bases, with 14 bases remaining between them. Germline V gives CDR1 SEHNR, CDR2 FQNEAQ (reference sequence). For the CDR3, the DNA is TGTGCCAGCAGCTTACTGGCGGGAATCGGTGAGCAGTTCTTC. Amino acids: CASSLLAGIGEQFF.

This clonotype was picked up many times. V is TRBV11-2 and J is TRBJ2-2; 8 nucleotides agree with TRBD2. The V segment lost 2 bases and the J segment 5 bases; nucleotides outside the gene matches: 7. Per germline, CDR1 SGHAT and CDR2 FQNNGV. CDR3 length: 16 residues. The CDR3 DNA reads TGTGCCAGCAGCTTACGGTTAGCGGGACGTACCGGGGAGCTGTTTTTT. The encoded protein is CASSLRLAGRTGELFF.

This clonotype was seen more than once but under ten times. The V gene is TRBV3-1, the J gene TRBJ2-2; D not certain. Germline V lookup: CDR1 LGHDT, CDR2 YNNKEL (reference sequence). CDR3 length: 16 amino acids. Trimming left V 4 bases short and J 1 base short, with 13 bases between. The CDR3 nucleotides are TGTGCCAGCAGCCGGAGACGGTGGATGAACACCGGGGAGCTGTTTTTT. Protein: CASSRRRWMNTGELFF. The variable domain in full, completed from reference TRBV3-1 and TRBJ2-2, reads DTAVSQTPKYLVTQMGNDKSIKCEQNLGHDTMYWYKQDSKKFLKIMFSYNNKELIINETVPNRFSPKSPDKAHLNLHINSLELGDSAVYFCASSRRRWMNTGELFFGEGSRLTVL.

The chain recombines TRBV5-5 with TRBJ2-7; 9 bases fit TRBD1. This CDR3 contains 15 residues. Germline V gene lookup returns CDR1 SGHKS and CDR2 YYEKEE (reference sequence). V lost 4 bases, J lost 3 bases, and 8 bases stayed unmatched. In nucleotides, the CDR3 is TGTGCCAGCAGCCCTTTAACAGGGGGCCTCTACGAGCAGTACTTC. This gives the protein CASSPLTGGLYEQYF.

J is TRBJ2-3 and V is TRBV19, with 7 bases aligning to TRBD2. The CDR3 runs to 19 residues. Germline-derived CDR1 and CDR2 are LNHDA and SQIVND (reference sequence). After removal of 3 bases from V and 1 base from J, the junction contained 16 bases not matched to a gene. For the CDR3, the DNA is TGTGCCAGTAGTATTTCGTTAGGTCCGCGGGAGCTCGGCACAGATACGCAGTATTTT. This encodes CASSISLGPRELGTDTQYF. The full variable domain, with the rest looked up from reference TRBV19 and TRBJ2-3, is DGGITQSPKYLFRKEGQNVTLSCEQNLNHDAMYWYRQDPGQGLRLIYYSQIVNDFQKGDIAEGYSVSREKKESFPLTVTSAQKNPTAFYLCASSISLGPRELGTDTQYFGPGTRLTVL.

The V gene is TRBV30, the J gene TRBJ1-1, with D perhaps matching TRBD1 (6 bases). V dropped 4 bases and J dropped 5 bases, with 14 bases sitting between them. The CDR3 totals 13 residues. Germline V gene sequence: CDR1 GTSNPN, CDR2 SVGIG (reference sequence). CDR3 sequence (DNA): TGTGCCTGGATCATGGGGGCTCGGACTGAAGCTTTCTTT. Its protein is CAWIMGARTEAFF.

This clonotype appeared many times. The chain employs TRBV3-1 and TRBJ1-1; D remains ambiguous. Germline V gives CDR1 LGHDT, CDR2 YNNKEL (reference sequence). The V end lost 4 bases, the J end lost 1 base, and 16 bases lay between the germline ends. The CDR3 spans 16 residues. CDR3 sequence: CASSPYWEGANTEAFF. The CDR3 region has the DNA TGTGCCAGCAGCCCCTATTGGGAGGGAGCGAACACTGAAGCTTTCTTT.

This clonotype was recorded a few times. As DNA, the CDR3 is TGTGCCAGCAGTACCCCAAAGGGGCTGGGTTGGAACGAGCAGTACTTC. Translating it yields CASSTPKGLGWNEQYF. The rearrangement joins TRBV12-3 or TRBV12-4 to TRBJ2-7, with D tentatively TRBD1 (5 bases). V was pared by 5 bases and J by 5 bases, with 22 bases between. CDR3 length equals 16 residues.

This clonotype was picked up many times. The chain employs TRBV20-1 and TRBJ1-5; no clear D. Germline loops: CDR1 DFQATT, CDR2 SNEGSKA (reference sequence). This CDR3 is 14 amino acids long. V was clipped by 6 bases and J by 5 bases, with 17 bases between them. The CDR3 bases are TGCAGTGCAAGTGGAGCCACCGGGGATCAGCCCCAGCATTTT. This sequence encodes CSASGATGDQPQHF.

This clonotype showed up just a few times. The chain uses TRBV10-3 and TRBJ2-5; 7 nucleotides match TRBD1. Germline trimming cut 0 bases from V and 5 bases from J; bases unmatched to any gene: 9. Looked up from germline, CDR1 is ENHRY and CDR2 is SYGVKD. This CDR3 has 16 residues. CDR3 in DNA: TGTGCCATCAGTGAGTCCCGACAGGGTTGGGAGGAGACCCAGTACTTC. Residues: CAISESRQGWEETQYF.

The genes are TRBV15 and TRBJ1-4, with 10 bases fitting TRBD1. This CDR3 comprises 13 residues. The trim removed 5 bases at V and 7 bases at J, leaving 1 base unmatched. CDR1 and CDR2 from the germline V gene are LNHNV and YYDKDF (reference sequence). CDR3 in amino acids: CATSRTGGEKLFF. DNA of the CDR3: TGTGCCACCAGCCGGACAGGGGGTGAAAAACTGTTTTTT.